This is a list of T cell receptor beta chains from one sample in a study of T cell repertoires in cytomegalovirus infection. TCRdb analysed the reads with MiXCR anew, one entry per CDR3 protein. The repertoire holds approximately 500,000 distinct CDR3 sequences, with approximately 26% as singletons. The sample consisted of PBMCs. These receptors were collected from a human donor in good health (CMV status not recorded). Some clones in this sample may be carry-over from other donors' samples. The CDR3 runs from the conserved cysteine through the conserved F or W. Fields, in order: clone size, V gene, J gene, D gene, CDR3 protein, CDR3 DNA. A D gene is named only where the DNA matches it firmly. Size values are once, few and many counts, or a class for expanded clones, and some rows have none.

-	TRBV12-3/TRBV12-4	TRBJ2-3	-	CASSPPRTDTQYF	TGTGCCAGCAGTCCCCCACGCACAGATACGCAGTATTTT
-	TRBV30	TRBJ1-5	TRBD1	CAWSAGQGIGQPQHF	TGTGCCTGGAGTGCAGGACAGGGAATCGGTCAGCCCCAGCATTTT
-	TRBV28	TRBJ2-4	TRBD1	CASSSGTGGRWAKNIQYF	TGTGCCAGCAGTTCCGGGACAGGGGGCAGGTGGGCCAAAAACATTCAGTACTTC
-	TRBV20-1	TRBJ2-7	-	CSVRRATSYEQYF	TGCAGTGTCAGACGAGCTACCTCCTACGAGCAGTACTTC
-	TRBV20-1	TRBJ2-5	-	CSARPGVQETQYF	TGCAGTGCTAGACCAGGGGTTCAAGAGACCCAGTACTTC
-	TRBV11-3	TRBJ2-7	-	CASSPASSNEQYF	TGTGCCAGCAGCCCTGCCTCCTCTAACGAGCAGTACTTC
-	TRBV28	TRBJ2-1	TRBD2	CASRSMTLAGGSNEQFF	TGTGCCAGCAGATCTATGACCCTAGCGGGAGGTAGCAATGAGCAGTTCTTC
-	TRBV12-3/TRBV12-4	TRBJ2-1	TRBD2	CASSLVAGSAEQFF	TGTGCCAGCAGTTTAGTAGCGGGGAGTGCTGAGCAGTTCTTC
-	TRBV4-3	TRBJ2-2	-	CASSQDIRSANTGELFF	TGCGCCAGCAGCCAAGATATCAGGAGTGCGAACACCGGGGAGCTGTTTTTT
many	TRBV7-2	TRBJ2-1	-	CASSLAYEQFF	TGTGCCAGCAGCTTAGCGTATGAGCAGTTCTTC
once	TRBV11-3	TRBJ2-1	TRBD2	CASSLDFSAGEDEQFF	TGTGCCAGCAGCTTAGATTTTTCGGCGGGGGAGGATGAGCAGTTCTTC
-	TRBV28	TRBJ1-2	-	CASRDPGDSGPYIYGYTF	TGTGCCAGCAGAGACCCAGGGGACTCGGGACCGTATATCTATGGCTACACCTTC
once	TRBV29-1	TRBJ1-2	-	CSVVVSDLYGYTF	TGCAGCGTTGTCGTGTCGGATCTCTATGGCTACACCTTC
few	TRBV7-9	TRBJ2-1	TRBD2	CASSLALREGRGNEQFF	TGTGCCAGCAGCTTAGCGTTGCGGGAGGGCCGGGGTAATGAGCAGTTCTTC
-	TRBV7-2	TRBJ1-2	-	CASSRTLGTNYGYTF	TGTGCCAGCAGCCGTACCCTAGGGACTAACTATGGCTACACCTTC
-	TRBV10-3	TRBJ2-1	TRBD2	CAIRPTSGEQFF	TGTGCCATCAGACCTACTAGCGGCGAGCAGTTCTTC
-	TRBV29-1	TRBJ1-1	-	CSVDGQGSTEAFF	TGCAGCGTTGATGGTCAGGGTTCCACTGAAGCTTTCTTT
-	TRBV5-6	TRBJ1-1	-	CASTVGAVQLGTEAFF	TGTGCCAGCACCGTCGGGGCTGTTCAGTTGGGCACTGAAGCTTTCTTT
-	TRBV11-2	TRBJ1-1	-	CASTPGWIDTEAFF	TGTGCCAGCACCCCCGGTTGGATAGACACTGAAGCTTTCTTT
few	TRBV28	TRBJ2-4	-	CASSSPTLAKNIQYF	TGTGCCAGCAGTTCCCCAACATTAGCCAAAAACATTCAGTACTTC
many	TRBV12-3/TRBV12-4	TRBJ1-2	-	CASRNPGNYGYTF	TGTGCCAGCAGGAATCCGGGAAACTATGGCTACACCTTC
-	TRBV18	TRBJ1-2	TRBD1	CASSPLGTGGPGYTF	TGTGCCAGCTCACCCCTCGGGACAGGGGGTCCTGGCTACACCTTC
many	TRBV7-6	TRBJ2-4	-	CASLEKTSYAKNIQYF	TGTGCCAGCCTTGAAAAGACTAGTTATGCCAAAAACATTCAGTACTTC
once	TRBV24-1	TRBJ2-1	TRBD2	CATSDSKLAYDEQFF	TGTGCCACCAGTGATTCTAAACTAGCGTATGATGAGCAGTTCTTC
-	TRBV2	TRBJ2-3	-	CASSVWGADTQYF	TGTGCCAGCTCAGTTTGGGGTGCGGATACGCAGTATTTT
many	TRBV12-3/TRBV12-4	TRBJ1-1	-	CASSLRATEAFF	TGTGCCAGCAGTTTGAGGGCCACTGAAGCTTTCTTT
few	TRBV12-5	TRBJ2-5	TRBD2	CASGPGLGIETQYF	TGTGCTAGTGGCCCGGGACTAGGAATAGAGACCCAGTACTTC
few	TRBV4-2	TRBJ2-1	TRBD2	CASSSSPLAGFTEQFF	TGTGCCAGCAGCTCAAGTCCCCTAGCGGGATTCACTGAGCAGTTCTTC
-	TRBV4-2	TRBJ2-3	TRBD2	CASSQAASGYSTDTQYF	TGTGCCAGCAGCCAAGCGGCTAGCGGATACAGCACAGATACGCAGTATTTT
-	TRBV9	TRBJ1-4	-	CASSLGLQHTNEKLFF	TGTGCCAGCAGCTTGGGCCTGCAACACACTAATGAAAAACTGTTTTTT
many	TRBV7-2	TRBJ2-2	TRBD2	CASRLRGSSGTGELFF	TGTGCCAGCAGACTTCGCGGGAGCTCGGGCACCGGGGAGCTGTTTTTT
many	TRBV7-6	TRBJ2-2	TRBD1	CASSPGQRNTGELFF	TGTGCCAGCAGCCCGGGACAGAGGAACACCGGGGAGCTGTTTTTT
few	TRBV7-9	TRBJ1-4	TRBD1	CASSKRQGLIEKLFF	TGTGCCAGCAGCAAAAGACAGGGGCTAATTGAAAAACTGTTTTTT
-	TRBV19	TRBJ1-1	TRBD1	CASRTVEQGIVRLNTEAFF	TGTGCCAGTAGGACGGTGGAACAGGGGATCGTCCGGTTGAACACTGAAGCTTTCTTT
once	TRBV28	TRBJ2-7	TRBD1	CASREQGAHLDEQYF	TGTGCCAGCAGGGAACAGGGGGCGCATCTCGACGAGCAGTACTTC
-	TRBV20-1	TRBJ1-6	-	CSAKGTARNSPLHF	TGCAGTGCGAAAGGGACCGCCCGTAATTCACCCCTCCACTTT
-	TRBV28	TRBJ1-3	-	CASTNGAVQGNTIYF	TGTGCCAGCACCAACGGGGCAGTTCAAGGAAACACCATATATTTT
-	TRBV7-9	TRBJ1-1	-	CASSLGRVMNTEAFF	TGTGCCAGCAGCTTAGGTCGGGTGATGAACACTGAAGCTTTCTTT
few	TRBV7-8	TRBJ1-6	TRBD1	CASSSWDRGNSPLHF	TGTGCCAGCAGCTCCTGGGACAGGGGCAATTCACCCCTCCACTTT
many	TRBV7-2	TRBJ2-1	TRBD2	CASSLEAGVRNEQFF	TGTGCCAGCAGCTTAGAAGCGGGAGTTCGGAATGAGCAGTTCTTC
few	TRBV7-2	TRBJ1-5	-	CASSLGFRSNQPQHF	TGTGCCAGCAGCTTAGGCTTCAGAAGCAATCAGCCCCAGCATTTT
-	TRBV7-9	TRBJ1-5	TRBD1	CASSLTGGQQPQHF	TGTGCCAGCAGCTTAACAGGGGGCCAACAGCCCCAGCATTTT
-	TRBV4-1	TRBJ1-5	TRBD1	CASSQEMGQEYQPQHF	TGCGCCAGCAGCCAAGAGATGGGACAGGAATATCAGCCCCAGCATTTT
many	TRBV7-9	TRBJ1-2	-	CASTPREGYYGYTF	TGTGCCAGCACCCCCAGGGAGGGTTACTATGGCTACACCTTC
few	TRBV19	TRBJ1-1	-	CASSNDQGKDTEAFF	TGTGCCAGTAGTAACGATCAGGGAAAGGACACTGAAGCTTTCTTT
few	TRBV29-1	TRBJ1-1	TRBD1	CSVEVKGARNTEAFF	TGCAGCGTTGAAGTCAAGGGGGCTAGGAACACTGAAGCTTTCTTT
-	TRBV6-1	TRBJ2-2	-	CASSSQTGELFF	TGTGCCAGCAGTAGCCAAACCGGGGAGCTGTTTTTT
few	TRBV7-2	TRBJ2-1	-	CASSPSGGRLLTYNEQFF	TGTGCCAGCAGCCCGTCGGGGGGCAGGTTGCTGACTTACAATGAGCAGTTCTTC
few	TRBV5-1	TRBJ2-3	TRBD2	CASSFQPGLNTDTQYF	TGCGCCAGCAGCTTCCAACCGGGACTAAACACAGATACGCAGTATTTT